A single sample is the source of the 9 T cell receptor beta chains below, sequenced in a study of T cell changes during pregnancy in multiple sclerosis. Only in-frame clones appear in the TCRdb table, and some are missing; sequencing was by immunoSEQ multiplex PCR. The data contain some 50,000 clones, roughly 94% of them seen just once; the ten biggest clones take up less than 6.5%. This sample comprised CD8+ T cells from peripheral blood mononuclear cells, obtained in the first trimester of pregnancy. The source of these receptors is a female donor with multiple sclerosis, enrolled in a pregnancy study.

This chain joins TRBV19 and TRBJ2-3, with D uncertain. The CDR3 has 14 residues. Trimming cost V 6 bases and J 6 bases, with 16 bases left between them. Per the germline V gene, CDR1 is LNHDA and CDR2 is SQIVND (reference sequence). The CDR3, as DNA: TGTGCCAGTAGCCTCGGGTTCCCCCCGGATACGCAGTATTTT. It translates to CASSLGFPPDTQYF.

This clone was detected once. This chain connects TRBV5-1 to TRBJ2-1; D call uncertain. Germline-derived CDR1 and CDR2 are SGHRS and YFSETQ. The CDR3 runs to 14 residues. V lost 0 bases and J lost 8, with 12 bases in between. CDR3 DNA: TGCGCCAGCAGCTTGGGGGCATCTGGCGATGAGCAGTTCTTC. Translating gives CASSLGASGDEQFF.

The chain uses TRBV7-2 and TRBJ2-5; the match to TRBD2 covers 12 bases. The CDR3 is 16 amino acids. Unmatched junction bases numbered 11, after V lost 5 bases and J lost 7 bases. The V gene's germline CDR1 is SGHTA and CDR2 FQGNSA. The DNA of the CDR3 is TGTGCCAGCAGCCCCTGGACTAGCGGGGATCTTGGGACCCAGTACTTC. Translated: CASSPWTSGDLGTQYF.

CDR3 sequence reads: CAAGGGGAKNIQYF. The CDR3 DNA is TGCGCCGCGGGCGGGGGAGGAGCCAAAAACATTCAGTACTTC. The chain joins TRBV23-1 to TRBJ2-4, with 7 positions matching TRBD2. TRBV23-1 is reported as an ORF; its role is uncertain. V shed 11 bases, J shed 0 bases, and the junction held 7 bases outside the gene matches. CDR3 size: 14 residues.

This clone has only one observation. This chain uses TRBV5-8 with TRBJ2-1; no clear D. Trimming removed 0 bases at V and 6 bases at J, with 13 bases between. This CDR3 is 15 amino acids long. Germline V gene sequence: CDR1 SGHTS, CDR2 YDEGEE. CDR3 DNA sequence: TGTGCCAGCAGCTTGGCGTTAAGCTCCCGCAATGAGCAGTTCTTC. Translation: CASSLALSSRNEQFF.

This CDR3 is CASSLSQNYGYTF. The CDR3, as DNA: TGTGCCAGCAGTTTAAGTCAGAACTATGGCTACACCTTC. The chain joins TRBV27 to TRBJ1-2; D not resolved. CDR3 size: 13 residues. Germline V gene lookup returns CDR1 MNHEY and CDR2 SMNVEV (reference sequence). V shed 2 bases and J shed 2 bases, with 6 bases lying between them.

The genes are TRBV2 and TRBJ2-1, with 7 bases aligning to TRBD1. V was pared by 6 bases and J by 1 base, with 3 bases of the junction left unmatched. Germline-derived CDR1 and CDR2 are SNHLY and FYNNEI. This CDR3 region has 14 residues. Written as DNA, the CDR3 is TGTGCCAGCAGCGACAGGGTTTCCTACAATGAGCAGTTCTTC. Protein: CASSDRVSYNEQFF.

This sequence joins TRBV29-1 and TRBJ2-7; 8 bases agree with TRBD1. Trimming cost V 5 bases and J 0 bases; bases outside gene matches: 12. This CDR3 contains 16 residues. Germline CDR1 reads SQVTM; CDR2 reads ANQGSEA. CDR3 loop: CSVCPFTGTGSYEQYF. DNA of the CDR3: TGCAGCGTTTGCCCCTTCACCGGGACAGGCTCCTACGAGCAGTACTTC.

V gene TRBV11-2 combines with J gene TRBJ2-7, with D possibly TRBD2 on 5 matching bases. With 1 base removed from V and 3 bases from J, the gap between germline ends came to 13 bases. CDR1 is SGHAT, CDR2 FQNNGV, per germline. The CDR3 extends over 15 amino acids. CDR3 DNA: TGTGCCAGCAGCTTAGGGGCAAGCGGCATCTACGAGCAGTACTTC. Protein sequence: CASSLGASGIYEQYF. The full variable domain, completed using reference TRBV11-2 and TRBJ2-7, is EAGVAQSPRYKIIEKRQSVAFWCNPISGHATLYWYQQILGQGPKLLIQFQNNGVVDDSQLPKDRFSAERLKGVDSTLKIQPAKLEDSAVYLCASSLGASGIYEQYFGPGTRLTVT.